This T cell receptor (beta chain) was recorded in a study of blood T cell repertoires in COVID-19. The wider study: Collection of acute and convalescent COVID-19 samples took place in the United States, Italy and Spain.

The table came from immunoSEQ multiplex PCR; TCRdb's copy has only in-frame clones and leaves some out. This repertoire shows 250,000 to 300,000 clones, 70% to 90% found once; its top ten account for 15% to 18%. All enrollees were about 18 to 100 years old and from about 25 US areas. The length of the CDR3 is 16 residues. The germline V and J ends were trimmed by 2 bases and 6 bases, with 19 bases remaining between them. The germline CDR1 and CDR2 sequences are MNHEY and SVGAGI. This clone was counted once. The rearrangement links TRBV6-5 to TRBJ1-2; D is ambiguous. The sequenced material came from PBMCs or T cells enriched from blood (not recorded which). This TCR was sampled from a man between 18 and 29 years old who had recovered from COVID-19. CDR3 in DNA: TGTGCCAGCAGTTACACCGAGGGAGCCGCCGGTAATGGCTACACCTTC. It codes for CASSYTEGAAGNGYTF.